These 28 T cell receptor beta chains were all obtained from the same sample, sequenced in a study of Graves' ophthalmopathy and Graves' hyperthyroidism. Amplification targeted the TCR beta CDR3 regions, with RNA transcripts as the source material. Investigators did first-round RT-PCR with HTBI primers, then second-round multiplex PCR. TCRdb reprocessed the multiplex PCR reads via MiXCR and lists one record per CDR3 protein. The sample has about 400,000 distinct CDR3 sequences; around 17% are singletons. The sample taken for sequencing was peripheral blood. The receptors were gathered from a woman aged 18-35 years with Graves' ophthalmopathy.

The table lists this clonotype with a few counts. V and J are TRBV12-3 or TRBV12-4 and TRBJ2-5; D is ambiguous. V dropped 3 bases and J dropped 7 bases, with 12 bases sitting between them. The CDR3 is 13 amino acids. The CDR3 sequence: CASSLSAVATQYF. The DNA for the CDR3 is TGTGCCAGCAGTTTGAGCGCTGTGGCGACCCAGTACTTC.

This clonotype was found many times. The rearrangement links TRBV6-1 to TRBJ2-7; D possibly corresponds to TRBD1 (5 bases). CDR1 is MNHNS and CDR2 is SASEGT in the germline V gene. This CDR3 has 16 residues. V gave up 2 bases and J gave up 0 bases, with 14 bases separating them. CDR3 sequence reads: CASSELGHMSSYEQYF. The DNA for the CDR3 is TGTGCCAGCAGTGAATTAGGACATATGAGCTCCTACGAGCAGTACTTC.

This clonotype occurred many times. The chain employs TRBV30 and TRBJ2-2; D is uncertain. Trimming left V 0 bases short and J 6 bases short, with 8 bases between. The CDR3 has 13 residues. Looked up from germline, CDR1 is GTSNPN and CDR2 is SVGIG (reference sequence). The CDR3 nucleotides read TGTGCCTGGAGTGTGTTGGGGTCCGGGGAGCTGTTTTTT. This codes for CAWSVLGSGELFF.

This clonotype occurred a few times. The CDR3 DNA is TGTGCCAGCAGCTTAAACGGGGGTCGCCAAGAGACCCAGTACTTC. It is translated as CASSLNGGRQETQYF. The chain is built from TRBV11-2 and TRBJ2-5, with D tentatively TRBD2 (6 bases). The CDR3 spans 15 residues. V lost 2 bases, J lost 1 base, and 11 bases lay in between. CDR1 is SGHAT and CDR2 is FQNNGV in the germline V gene. The full variable domain, with the rest looked up from reference TRBV11-2 and TRBJ2-5, is EAGVAQSPRYKIIEKRQSVAFWCNPISGHATLYWYQQILGQGPKLLIQFQNNGVVDDSQLPKDRFSAERLKGVDSTLKIQPAKLEDSAVYLCASSLNGGRQETQYFGPGTRLLVL.

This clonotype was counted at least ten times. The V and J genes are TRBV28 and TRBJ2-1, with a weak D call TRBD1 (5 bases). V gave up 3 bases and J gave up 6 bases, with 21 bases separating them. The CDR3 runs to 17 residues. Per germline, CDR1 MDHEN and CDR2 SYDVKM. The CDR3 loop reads CASSFLGLRGFGNEQFF. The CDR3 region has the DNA TGTGCCAGCAGTTTCCTGGGGTTAAGGGGCTTCGGCAATGAGCAGTTCTTC.

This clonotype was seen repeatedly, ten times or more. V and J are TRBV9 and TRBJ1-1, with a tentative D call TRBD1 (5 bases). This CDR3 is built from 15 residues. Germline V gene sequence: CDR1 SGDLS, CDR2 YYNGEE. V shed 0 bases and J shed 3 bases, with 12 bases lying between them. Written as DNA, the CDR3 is TGTGCCAGCAGCGTAGGGGACGGGACGTACACTGAAGCTTTCTTT. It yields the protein CASSVGDGTYTEAFF.

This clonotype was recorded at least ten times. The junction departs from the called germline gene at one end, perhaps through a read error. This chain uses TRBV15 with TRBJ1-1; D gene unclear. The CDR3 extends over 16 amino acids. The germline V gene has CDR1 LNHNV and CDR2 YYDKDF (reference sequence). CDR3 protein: CAISRDRLPSSTEAFF. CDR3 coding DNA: TGTGCCATCAGCAGAGACCGGCTCCCATCGAGCACTGAAGCTTTCTTT. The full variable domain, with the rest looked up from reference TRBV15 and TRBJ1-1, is DAMVIQNPRYQVTQFGKPVTLSCSQTLNHNVMYWYQQKSSQAPKLLFHYYDKDFNNEADTPDNFQSRRPNTSFCFLDIRSPGLGDTAMYLCAISRDRLPSSTEAFFGQGTRLTVV.

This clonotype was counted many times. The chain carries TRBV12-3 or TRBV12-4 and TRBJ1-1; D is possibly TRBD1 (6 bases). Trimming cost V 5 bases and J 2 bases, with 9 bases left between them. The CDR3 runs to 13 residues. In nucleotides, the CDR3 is TGTGCCAGCAGTGGGGGGCGTAACACTGAAGCTTTCTTT. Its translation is CASSGGRNTEAFF.

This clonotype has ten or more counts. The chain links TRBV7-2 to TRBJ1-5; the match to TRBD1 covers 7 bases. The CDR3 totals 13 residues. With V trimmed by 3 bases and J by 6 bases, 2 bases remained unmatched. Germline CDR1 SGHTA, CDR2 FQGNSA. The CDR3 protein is CASSFRQGQPQHF. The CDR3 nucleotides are TGTGCCAGCAGCTTTCGACAGGGTCAGCCCCAGCATTTT.

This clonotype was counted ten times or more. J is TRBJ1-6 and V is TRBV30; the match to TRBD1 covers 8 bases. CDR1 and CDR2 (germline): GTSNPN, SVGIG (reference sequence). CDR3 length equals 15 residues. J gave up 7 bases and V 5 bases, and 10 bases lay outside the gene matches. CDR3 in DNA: TGTGCCTGGTTGCGCGAGGACAGGGAAAATTCACCCCTCCACTTT. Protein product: CAWLREDRENSPLHF.

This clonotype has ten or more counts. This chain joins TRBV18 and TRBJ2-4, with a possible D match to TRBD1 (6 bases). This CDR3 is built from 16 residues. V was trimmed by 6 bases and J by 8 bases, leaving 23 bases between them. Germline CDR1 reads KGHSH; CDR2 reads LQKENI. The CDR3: CASSNTVTTSGDIQYF. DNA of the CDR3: TGTGCCAGCTCCAACACGGTAACCACCTCAGGGGACATTCAGTACTTC.

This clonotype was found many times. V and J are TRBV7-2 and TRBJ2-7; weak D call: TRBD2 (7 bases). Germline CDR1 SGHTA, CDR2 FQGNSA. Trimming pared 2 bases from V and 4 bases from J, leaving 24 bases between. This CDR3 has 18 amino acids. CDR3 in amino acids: CASSLLLGGGDAWYEQYF. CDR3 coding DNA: TGTGCCAGCAGCTTACTCCTGGGGGGGGGCGATGCTTGGTACGAGCAGTACTTC. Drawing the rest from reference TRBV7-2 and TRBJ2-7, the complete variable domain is GAGVSQSPSNKVTEKGKDVELRCDPISGHTALYWYRQSLGQGLEFLIYFQGNSAPDKSGLPSDRFSAERTGGSVSTLTIQRTQQEDSAVYLCASSLLLGGGDAWYEQYFGPGTRLTVT.

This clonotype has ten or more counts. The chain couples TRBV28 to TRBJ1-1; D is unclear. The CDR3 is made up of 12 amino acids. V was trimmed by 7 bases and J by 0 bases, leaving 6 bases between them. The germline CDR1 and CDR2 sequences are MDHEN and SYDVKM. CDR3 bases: TGTGCCAGCACAGCGTTGAACACTGAAGCTTTCTTT. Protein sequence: CASTALNTEAFF.

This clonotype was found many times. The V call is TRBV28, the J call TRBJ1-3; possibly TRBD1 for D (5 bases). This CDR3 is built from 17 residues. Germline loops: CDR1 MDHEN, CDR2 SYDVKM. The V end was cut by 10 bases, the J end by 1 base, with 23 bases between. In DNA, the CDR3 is TGTGCCACCCCAGGACGGACCCAGGGAGCGTCTGGAAACACCATATATTTT. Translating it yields CATPGRTQGASGNTIYF.

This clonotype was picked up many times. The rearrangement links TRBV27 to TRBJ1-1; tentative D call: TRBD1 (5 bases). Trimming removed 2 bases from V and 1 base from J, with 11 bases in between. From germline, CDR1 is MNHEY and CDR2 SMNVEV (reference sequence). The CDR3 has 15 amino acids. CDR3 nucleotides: TGTGCCAGCAGTTTAAGGGCTACAGGGAACACTGAAGCTTTCTTT. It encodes CASSLRATGNTEAFF.

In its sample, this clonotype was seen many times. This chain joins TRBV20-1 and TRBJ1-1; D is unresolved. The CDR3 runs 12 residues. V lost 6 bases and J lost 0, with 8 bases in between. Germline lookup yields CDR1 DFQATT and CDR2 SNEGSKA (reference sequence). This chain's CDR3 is CSAASMNTEAFF. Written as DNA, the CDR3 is TGCAGTGCGGCATCTATGAACACTGAAGCTTTCTTT.

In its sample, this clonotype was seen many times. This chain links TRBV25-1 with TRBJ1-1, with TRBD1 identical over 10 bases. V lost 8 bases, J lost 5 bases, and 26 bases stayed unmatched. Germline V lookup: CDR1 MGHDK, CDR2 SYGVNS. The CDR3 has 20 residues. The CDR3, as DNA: TGTGCCAGCTCTTTAGGTAGAGGGACAGGGGAGAGGAACCGACATACTGAAGCTTTCTTT. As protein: CASSLGRGTGERNRHTEAFF.

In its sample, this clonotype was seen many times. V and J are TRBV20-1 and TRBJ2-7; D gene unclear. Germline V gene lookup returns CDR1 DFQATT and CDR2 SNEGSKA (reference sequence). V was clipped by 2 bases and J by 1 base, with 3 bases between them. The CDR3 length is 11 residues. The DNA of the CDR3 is TGCAGTGCTAGAAGGTCCTACGAGCAGTACTTC. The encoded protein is CSARRSYEQYF.

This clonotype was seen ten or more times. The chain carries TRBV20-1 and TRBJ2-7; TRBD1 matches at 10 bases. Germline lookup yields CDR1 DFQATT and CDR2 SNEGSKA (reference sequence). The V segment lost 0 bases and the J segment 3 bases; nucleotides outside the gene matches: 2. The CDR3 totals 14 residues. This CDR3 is CSARDGQGVYEQYF. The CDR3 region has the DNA TGCAGTGCTAGAGATGGACAGGGGGTCTACGAGCAGTACTTC.

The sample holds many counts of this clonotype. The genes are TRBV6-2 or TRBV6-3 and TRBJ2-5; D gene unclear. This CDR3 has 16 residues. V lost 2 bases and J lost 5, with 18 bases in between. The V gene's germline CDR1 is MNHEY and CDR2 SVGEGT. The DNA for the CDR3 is TGTGCCAGCAGTTACGGGCCTGTTTCTTCACGGGAGACCCAGTACTTC. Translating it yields CASSYGPVSSRETQYF.

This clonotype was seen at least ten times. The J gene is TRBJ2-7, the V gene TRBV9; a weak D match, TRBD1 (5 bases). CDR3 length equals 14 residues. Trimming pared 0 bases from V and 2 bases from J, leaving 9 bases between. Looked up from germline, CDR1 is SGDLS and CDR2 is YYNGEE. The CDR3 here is CASSVGDRTYEQYF. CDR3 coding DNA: TGTGCCAGCAGCGTAGGAGACAGAACCTACGAGCAGTACTTC.

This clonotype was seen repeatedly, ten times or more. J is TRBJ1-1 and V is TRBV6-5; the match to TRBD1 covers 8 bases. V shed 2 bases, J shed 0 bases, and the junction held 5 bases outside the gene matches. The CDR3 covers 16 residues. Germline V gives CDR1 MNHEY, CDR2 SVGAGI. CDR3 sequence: CASSYTGGWMNTEAFF. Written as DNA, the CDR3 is TGTGCCAGCAGTTACACAGGGGGATGGATGAACACTGAAGCTTTCTTT.

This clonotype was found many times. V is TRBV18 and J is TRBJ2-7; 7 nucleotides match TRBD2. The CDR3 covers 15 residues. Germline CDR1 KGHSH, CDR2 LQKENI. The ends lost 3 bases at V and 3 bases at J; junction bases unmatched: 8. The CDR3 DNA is TGTGCCAGCTCACCCCAGGAGCGGGGCGGCTACGAGCAGTACTTC. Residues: CASSPQERGGYEQYF. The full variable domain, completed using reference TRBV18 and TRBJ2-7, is NAGVMQNPRHLVRRRGQEARLRCSPMKGHSHVYWYRQLPEEGLKFMVYLQKENIIDESGMPKERFSAEFPKEGPSILRIQQVVRGDSAAYFCASSPQERGGYEQYFGPGTRLTVT.

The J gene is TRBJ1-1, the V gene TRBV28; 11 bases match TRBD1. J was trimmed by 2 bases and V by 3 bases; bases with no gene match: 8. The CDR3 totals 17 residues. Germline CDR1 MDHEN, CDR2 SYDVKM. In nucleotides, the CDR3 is TGTGCCAGCAGTTTTTGGACAGGGGGCGAAGTTAACACTGAAGCTTTCTTT. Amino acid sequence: CASSFWTGGEVNTEAFF. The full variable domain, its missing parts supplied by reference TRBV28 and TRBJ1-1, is DVKVTQSSRYLVKRTGEKVFLECVQDMDHENMFWYRQDPGLGLRLIYFSYDVKMKEKGDIPEGYSVSREKKERFSLILESASTNQTSMYLCASSFWTGGEVNTEAFFGQGTRLTVV.

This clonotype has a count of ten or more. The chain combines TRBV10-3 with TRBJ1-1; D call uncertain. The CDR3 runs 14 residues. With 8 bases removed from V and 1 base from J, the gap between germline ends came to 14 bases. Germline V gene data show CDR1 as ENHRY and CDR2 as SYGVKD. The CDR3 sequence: CAIAPGRQNTEAFF. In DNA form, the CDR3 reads TGTGCCATCGCGCCTGGACGGCAGAACACTGAAGCTTTCTTT.

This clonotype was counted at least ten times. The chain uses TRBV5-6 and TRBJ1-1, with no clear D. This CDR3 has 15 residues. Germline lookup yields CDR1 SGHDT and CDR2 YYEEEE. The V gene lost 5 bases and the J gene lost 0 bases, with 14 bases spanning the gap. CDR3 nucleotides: TGTGCCAGCAGTTTAGTAGGACGGATGAACACTGAAGCTTTCTTT. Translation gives CASSLVGRMNTEAFF.

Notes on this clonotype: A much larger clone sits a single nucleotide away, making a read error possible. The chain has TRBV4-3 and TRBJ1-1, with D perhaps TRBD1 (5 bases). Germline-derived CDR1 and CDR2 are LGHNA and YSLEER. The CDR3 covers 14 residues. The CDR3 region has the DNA TGCGCCAGCAGCCTAGGGACGTGGAACACTGGAGCTTTCTTT. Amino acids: CASSLGTWNTGAFF.

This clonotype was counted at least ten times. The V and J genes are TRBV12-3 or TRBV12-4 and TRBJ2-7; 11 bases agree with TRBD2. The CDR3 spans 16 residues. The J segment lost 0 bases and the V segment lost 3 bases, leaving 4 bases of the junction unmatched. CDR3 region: CASSFVGLAASYEQYF. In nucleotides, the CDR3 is TGTGCCAGCAGTTTCGTGGGACTAGCGGCCTCCTACGAGCAGTACTTC.